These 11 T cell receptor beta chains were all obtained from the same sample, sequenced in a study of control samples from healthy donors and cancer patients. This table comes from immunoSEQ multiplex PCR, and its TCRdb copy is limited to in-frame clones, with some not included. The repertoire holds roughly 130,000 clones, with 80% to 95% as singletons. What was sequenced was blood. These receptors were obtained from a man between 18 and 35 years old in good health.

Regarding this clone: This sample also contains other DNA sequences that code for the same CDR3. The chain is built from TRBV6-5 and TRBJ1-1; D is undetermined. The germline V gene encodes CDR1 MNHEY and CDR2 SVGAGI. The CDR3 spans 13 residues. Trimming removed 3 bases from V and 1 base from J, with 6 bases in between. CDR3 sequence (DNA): TGTGCCAGCAGTTATCCAGGGAACACTGAAGCTTTCTTT. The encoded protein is CASSYPGNTEAFF.

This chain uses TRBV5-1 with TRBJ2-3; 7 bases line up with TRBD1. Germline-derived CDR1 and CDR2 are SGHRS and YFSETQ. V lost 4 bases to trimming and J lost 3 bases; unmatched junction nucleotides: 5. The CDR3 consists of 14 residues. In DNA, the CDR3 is TGCGCCAGCAGCACCGGACAGGAGACAGATACGCAGTATTTT. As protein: CASSTGQETDTQYF.

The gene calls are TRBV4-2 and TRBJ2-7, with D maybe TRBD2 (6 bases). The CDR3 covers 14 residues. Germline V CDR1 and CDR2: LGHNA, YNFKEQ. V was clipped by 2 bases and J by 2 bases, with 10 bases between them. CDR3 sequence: CASSQLGLAYEQYF. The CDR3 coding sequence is TGTGCCAGCAGCCAACTGGGACTTGCCTACGAGCAGTACTTC.

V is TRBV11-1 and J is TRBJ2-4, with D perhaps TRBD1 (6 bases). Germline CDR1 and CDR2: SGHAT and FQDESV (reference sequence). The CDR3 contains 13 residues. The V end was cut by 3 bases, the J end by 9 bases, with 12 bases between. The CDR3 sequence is CASSLNRAGIQYF. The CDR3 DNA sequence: TGTGCCAGCAGCTTGAACAGGGCCGGCATTCAGTACTTC.

The CDR3 DNA reads TGCAGCGCCACTGGTTTGCGGGGCATAGATACGCAGTATTTT. It codes for CSATGLRGIDTQYF. The chain uses TRBV29-1 and TRBJ2-3; tentative D call: TRBD2 (6 bases). The CDR3 contains 14 residues. Trimming cost V 7 bases and J 5 bases, with 19 bases left between them. Per the germline V gene, CDR1 is SQVTM and CDR2 is ANQGSEA.

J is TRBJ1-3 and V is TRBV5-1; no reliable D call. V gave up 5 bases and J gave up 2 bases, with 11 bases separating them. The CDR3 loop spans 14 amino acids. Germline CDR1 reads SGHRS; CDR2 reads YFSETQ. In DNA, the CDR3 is TGCGCCAGCAGGTCGACCGGACCTGGAAACACCATATATTTT. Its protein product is CASRSTGPGNTIYF.

For the CDR3, the DNA is TGTGCCTGGAGTGTACAAGGGTCCGGCACTGAAGCTTTCTTT. The encoded protein is CAWSVQGSGTEAFF. The chain carries TRBV30 and TRBJ1-1; D unclear. Germline CDR1 reads GTSNPN; CDR2 reads SVGIG (reference sequence). The length of the CDR3 is 14 residues. V lost 0 bases to trimming and J lost 4 bases, with 12 bases between them.

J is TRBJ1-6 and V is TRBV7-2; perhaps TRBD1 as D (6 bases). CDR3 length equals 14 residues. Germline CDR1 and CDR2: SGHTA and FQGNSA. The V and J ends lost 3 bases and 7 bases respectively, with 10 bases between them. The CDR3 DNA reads TGTGCCAGCAGCTTGCAGGGGTTCAATTCACCCCTCCACTTT. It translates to CASSLQGFNSPLHF.

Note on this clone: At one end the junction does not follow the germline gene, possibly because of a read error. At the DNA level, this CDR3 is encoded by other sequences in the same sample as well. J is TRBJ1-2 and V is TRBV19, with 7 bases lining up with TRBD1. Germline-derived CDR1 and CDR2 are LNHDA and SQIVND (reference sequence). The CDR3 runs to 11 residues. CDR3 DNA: TGTGCCAGTAGTCTGGGGACAGTCTTCTCCTTC. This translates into CASSLGTVFSF.

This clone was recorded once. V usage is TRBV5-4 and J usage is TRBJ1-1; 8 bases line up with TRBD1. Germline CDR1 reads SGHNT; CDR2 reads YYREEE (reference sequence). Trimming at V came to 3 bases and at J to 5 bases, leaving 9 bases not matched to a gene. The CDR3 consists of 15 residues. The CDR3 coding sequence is TGTGCCAGCAGCTGGGGAACAGGGGGAGGGACTGAAGCTTTCTTT. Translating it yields CASSWGTGGGTEAFF.

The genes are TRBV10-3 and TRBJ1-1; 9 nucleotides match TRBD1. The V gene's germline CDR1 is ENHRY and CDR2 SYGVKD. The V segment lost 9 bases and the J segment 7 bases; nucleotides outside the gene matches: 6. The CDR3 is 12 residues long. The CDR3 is CAMGTGSNEAFF. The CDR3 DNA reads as TGTGCCATGGGGACAGGGTCTAATGAAGCTTTCTTT.